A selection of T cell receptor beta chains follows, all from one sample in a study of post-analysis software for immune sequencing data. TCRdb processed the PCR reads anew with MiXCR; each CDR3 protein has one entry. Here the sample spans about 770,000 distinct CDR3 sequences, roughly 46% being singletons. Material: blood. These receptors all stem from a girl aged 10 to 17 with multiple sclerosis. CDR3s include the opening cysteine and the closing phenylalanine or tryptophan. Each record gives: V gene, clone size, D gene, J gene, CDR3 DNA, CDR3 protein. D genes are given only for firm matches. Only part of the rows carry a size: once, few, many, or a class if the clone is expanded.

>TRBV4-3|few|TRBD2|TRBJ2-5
TGCGCCAGCAGCCAAGATCCTAGCGGGATCGCAGACTCTTTAGAGACCCAGTACTTC
CASSQDPSGIADSLETQYF
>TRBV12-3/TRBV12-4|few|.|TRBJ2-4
TGTGCCAGCAGCGAAGGAGGGACAGCGAACATTCAGTACTTC
CASSEGGTANIQYF
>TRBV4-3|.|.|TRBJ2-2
TGCGCCAGCAGCCAAGGGTACAGGGGAGGAGTCGGGGAGCGGTTTTTT
CASSQGYRGGVGERFF
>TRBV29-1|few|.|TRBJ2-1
TGCAGCGTTGAAGACAGGGTCCCCTACAATGAGCAGTTCTTC
CSVEDRVPYNEQFF
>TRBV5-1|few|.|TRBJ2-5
TGCGCCAGCAGCCCCTTGACCGTACAAGAGACCCAGTACTTC
CASSPLTVQETQYF
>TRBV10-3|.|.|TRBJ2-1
TGTGCCATCAGTGGGGGGGACACTAGCTTCAGCTCCTACAATGAGCAGTTCTTC
CAISGGDTSFSSYNEQFF
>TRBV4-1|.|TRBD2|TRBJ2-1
TGCGCCAGCAGCCCCTGGCCGGAGACTAGCGGGAGGAACTCCTACAATGAGCAGTTCTTC
CASSPWPETSGRNSYNEQFF
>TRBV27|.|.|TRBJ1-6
TGTGCCAGCAGTTCCCACGACGGACGACTCAGCTCCTATAATTCACCCCTCCACTTT
CASSSHDGRLSSYNSPLHF
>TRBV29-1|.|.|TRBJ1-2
TGCAGCGTTGAGGGGGTGGGGAGAGGAGACTATGGCTACACCTTC
CSVEGVGRGDYGYTF
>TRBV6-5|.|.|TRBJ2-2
TGTGCCAGCAGTTACGTCGGGGAGCTGTTTTTT
CASSYVGELFF
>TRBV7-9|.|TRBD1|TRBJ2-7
TGTGCCAGCAGCTTAACAGGGGGAAGCCCCATCAAGCAGTACTTC
CASSLTGGSPIKQYF
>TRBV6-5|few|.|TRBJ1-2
TGTGCCAGCAGATCGGGACTCCTTGAGTGGAGTGGCTACACCTTC
CASRSGLLEWSGYTF
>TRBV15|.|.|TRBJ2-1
TGTGCCACCAGCGCCCTGACAAAGGGACATAATGAGCAGTTCTTC
CATSALTKGHNEQFF
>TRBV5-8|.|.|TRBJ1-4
TGTGCCAGCAGCTTGGTGGCAGGAGTCGCAACTAATGAAAAACTGTTTTTT
CASSLVAGVATNEKLFF
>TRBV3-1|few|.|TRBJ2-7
TGTGCCAGCAGCCAAGACAGAAACTACGAGCAGTACTTC
CASSQDRNYEQYF
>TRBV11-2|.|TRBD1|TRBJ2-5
TGTGCCAGCAGCTACACCGGGACAGGGGTTTGGGAGACCCAGTACTTC
CASSYTGTGVWETQYF
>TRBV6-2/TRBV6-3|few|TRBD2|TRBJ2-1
TGTGCCAGCAGTTACCCCTTTTTCGGGGGAGGGAATGAGCAGTTCTTC
CASSYPFFGGGNEQFF
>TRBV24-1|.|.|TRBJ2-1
TGTGCCACCAGTGATTTTCCTAGCAAGCCCCCCTCCTACAATGAGCAGTTCTTC
CATSDFPSKPPSYNEQFF
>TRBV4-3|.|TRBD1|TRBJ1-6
TGCGCCAGCAGCCAAAGGGACAGGGACAATTCACCCCTCCACTTT
CASSQRDRDNSPLHF
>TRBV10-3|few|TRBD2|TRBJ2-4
TGTGCCATCAGTGATGGGACTAGCGGGAGGTTAGCCAAAAACATTCAGTACTTC
CAISDGTSGRLAKNIQYF
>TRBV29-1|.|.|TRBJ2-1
TGCAGCGTTGTTTCGGCAACCTACAATGAGCAGTTCTTC
CSVVSATYNEQFF
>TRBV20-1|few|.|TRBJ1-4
TGCAGTGCTAGGTTGACAGAAAAACTGTTTTTT
CSARLTEKLFF
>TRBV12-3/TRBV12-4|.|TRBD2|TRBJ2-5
TGTGCCAGCAGTGGACTAGTCGAGACCCAGTACTTC
CASSGLVETQYF
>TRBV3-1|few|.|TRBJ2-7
TGTGCCAGCAGCCAAGACCCCATCCAGAGGGAGCAGTACTTC
CASSQDPIQREQYF
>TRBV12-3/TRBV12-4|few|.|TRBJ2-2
TGTGCCAGCAGTTTAGTTGCTGGAGGGCCGAACACCGGGGAGCTGTTTTTT
CASSLVAGGPNTGELFF
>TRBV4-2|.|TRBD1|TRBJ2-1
TGTGCCAGCAGCCAAGATCAGGACAGGGCGCTCAATGAGCAGTTCTTC
CASSQDQDRALNEQFF
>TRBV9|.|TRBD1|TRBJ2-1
TGTGCCAGCAGCGTAGGACAGGGGACCTACAATGAGCAGTTCTTC
CASSVGQGTYNEQFF
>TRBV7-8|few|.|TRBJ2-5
TGTGCCAGCAGCTTAGTCTTCAGGCCTCAAGAGACCCAGTACTTC
CASSLVFRPQETQYF
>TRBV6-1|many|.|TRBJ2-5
TGTGCCAGCAGGAAGGGGTACCAAGAGACCCAGTACTTC
CASRKGYQETQYF
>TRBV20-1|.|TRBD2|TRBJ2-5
TGCAGTGCTAGTTCAGCGGGAGCTGGAAATGAGCAGTACTTC
CSASSAGAGNEQYF
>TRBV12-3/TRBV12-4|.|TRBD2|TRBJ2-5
TGTGCCAGCAGCGATCCGCTAGCGGGAGTGTATCAAGAGGCCCAGTACTTC
CASSDPLAGVYQEAQYF
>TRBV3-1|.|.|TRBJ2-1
TGTGCCAGCAGCCTCGTTGAGGGGAAGGATGAGCAGTTCTTC
CASSLVEGKDEQFF
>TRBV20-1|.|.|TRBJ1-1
TGCAGTGCTAGAGATCATGGCACAGGGACCATGAACACTGAAGCTTTCTTT
CSARDHGTGTMNTEAFF
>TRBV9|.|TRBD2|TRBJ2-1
TGTGCCAGCAGCGTGGCGACTAGCGGAGTATACAATGAGCAGTTCTTC
CASSVATSGVYNEQFF
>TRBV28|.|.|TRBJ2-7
TGTGCCAGCAGTTTATCCGCGAAGGCGGGGGCAGGGGGTCACGAGCAGTACTTC
CASSLSAKAGAGGHEQYF
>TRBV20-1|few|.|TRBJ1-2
TGCAGTGCTAGACCAAGATCAGGCCGTCCGGGAGGCTACACCTTC
CSARPRSGRPGGYTF
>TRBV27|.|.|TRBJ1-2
TGTGCCAGCAGGTTGGGGTTCGGGGTAGGGGATAACTATGGCTACACCTTC
CASRLGFGVGDNYGYTF
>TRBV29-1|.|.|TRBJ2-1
TGCAGCGTTCACCCAGGGTCGACGTACAATGAGCAGTTCTTC
CSVHPGSTYNEQFF
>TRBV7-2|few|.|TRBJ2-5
TGTGCCAGCAGCTTACCCCTGGTGAAGACCCAGTACTTC
CASSLPLVKTQYF
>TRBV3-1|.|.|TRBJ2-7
TGTGCCAGCAGCCAAGAATCCTGGGAGCAGTACTTC
CASSQESWEQYF
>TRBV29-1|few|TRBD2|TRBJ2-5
TGCAGCGTTGCCGGTGGACTAGCTGGGGAGACCCAGTACTTC
CSVAGGLAGETQYF